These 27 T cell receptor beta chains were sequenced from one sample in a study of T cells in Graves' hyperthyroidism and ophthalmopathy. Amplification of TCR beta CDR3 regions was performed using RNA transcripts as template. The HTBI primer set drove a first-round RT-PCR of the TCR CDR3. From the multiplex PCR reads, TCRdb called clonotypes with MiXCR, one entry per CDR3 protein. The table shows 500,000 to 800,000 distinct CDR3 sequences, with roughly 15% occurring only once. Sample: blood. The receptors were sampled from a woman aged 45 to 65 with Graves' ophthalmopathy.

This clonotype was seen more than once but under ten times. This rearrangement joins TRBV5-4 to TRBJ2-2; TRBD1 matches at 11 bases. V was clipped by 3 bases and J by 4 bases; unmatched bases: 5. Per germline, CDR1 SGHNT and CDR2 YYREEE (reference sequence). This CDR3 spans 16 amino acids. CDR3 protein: CASSSGQGVVTGELFF. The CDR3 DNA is TGTGCCAGCAGCTCGGGACAGGGGGTTGTCACCGGGGAGCTGTTTTTT.

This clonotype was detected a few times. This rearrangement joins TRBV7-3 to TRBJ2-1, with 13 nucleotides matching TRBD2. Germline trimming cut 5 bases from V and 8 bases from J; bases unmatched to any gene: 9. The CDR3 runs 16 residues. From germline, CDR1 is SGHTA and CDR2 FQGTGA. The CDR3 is CASSQGLAGVSDEQFF. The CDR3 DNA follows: TGTGCCAGCAGCCAAGGACTAGCGGGAGTTTCTGATGAGCAGTTCTTC.

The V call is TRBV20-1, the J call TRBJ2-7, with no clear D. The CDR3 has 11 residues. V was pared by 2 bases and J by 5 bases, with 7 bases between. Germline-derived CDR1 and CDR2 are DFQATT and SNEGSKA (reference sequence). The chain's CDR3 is CSARKLHEQYF. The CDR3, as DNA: TGCAGTGCTAGAAAGCTCCACGAGCAGTACTTC.

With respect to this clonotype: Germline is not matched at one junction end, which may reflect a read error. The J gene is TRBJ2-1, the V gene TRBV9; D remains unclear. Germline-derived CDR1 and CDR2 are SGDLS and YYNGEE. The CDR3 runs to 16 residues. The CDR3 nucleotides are TGTGCCAGCAGCGTAGGATTTAGAAATTCCCACAATGGGCAGTTCTTC. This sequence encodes CASSVGFRNSHNGQFF.

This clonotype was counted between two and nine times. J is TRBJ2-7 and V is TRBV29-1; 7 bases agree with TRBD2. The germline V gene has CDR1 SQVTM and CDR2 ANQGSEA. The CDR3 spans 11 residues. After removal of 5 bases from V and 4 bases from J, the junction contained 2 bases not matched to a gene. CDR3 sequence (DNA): TGCAGCGTTCTGGGGGGGTACGAGCAGTACTTC. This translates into CSVLGGYEQYF.

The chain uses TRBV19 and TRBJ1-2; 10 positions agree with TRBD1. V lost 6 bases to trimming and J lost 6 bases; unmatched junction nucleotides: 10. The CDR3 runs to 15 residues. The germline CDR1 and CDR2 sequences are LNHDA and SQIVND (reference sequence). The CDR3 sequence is CASSANGDRGNGYTF. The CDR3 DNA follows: TGTGCCAGTAGCGCTAACGGGGACAGGGGCAATGGCTACACCTTC. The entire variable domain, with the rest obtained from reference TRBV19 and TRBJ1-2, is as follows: DGGITQSPKYLFRKEGQNVTLSCEQNLNHDAMYWYRQDPGQGLRLIYYSQIVNDFQKGDIAEGYSVSREKKESFPLTVTSAQKNPTAFYLCASSANGDRGNGYTFGSGTRLTVV.

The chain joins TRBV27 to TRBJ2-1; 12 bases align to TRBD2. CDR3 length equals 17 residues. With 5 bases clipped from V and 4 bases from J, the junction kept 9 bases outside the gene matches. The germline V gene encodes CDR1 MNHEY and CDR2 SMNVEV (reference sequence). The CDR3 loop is CASSLFRLAGAYNEQFF. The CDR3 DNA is TGTGCCAGCAGTCTTTTTAGACTAGCGGGAGCTTACAATGAGCAGTTCTTC.

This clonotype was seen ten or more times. The CDR3 nucleotides read TGTGCCAGCAGCCATAACTCCTACAATGAGCAGTTCTTC. Its translation: CASSHNSYNEQFF. The chain is built from TRBV27 and TRBJ2-1; D gene uncertain. This CDR3 spans 13 amino acids. Trimming stripped 6 bases from V and 0 bases from J, with 6 bases between. CDR1 is MNHEY and CDR2 is SMNVEV in the germline V gene (reference sequence).

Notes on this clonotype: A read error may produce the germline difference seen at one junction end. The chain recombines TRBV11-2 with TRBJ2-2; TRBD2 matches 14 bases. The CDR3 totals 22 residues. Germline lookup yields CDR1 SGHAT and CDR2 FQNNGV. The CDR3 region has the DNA TGCGCCAGCAGCCAATCCACCCTTCGACTAGCGGGAGGGCTTGGTGGCACCGGGGAGCTGTTTTTT. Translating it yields CASSQSTLRLAGGLGGTGELFF. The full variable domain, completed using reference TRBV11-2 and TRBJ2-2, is EAGVAQSPRYKIIEKRQSVAFWCNPISGHATLYWYQQILGQGPKLLIQFQNNGVVDDSQLPKDRFSAERLKGVDSTLKIQPAKLEDSAVYLCASSQSTLRLAGGLGGTGELFFGEGSRLTVL.

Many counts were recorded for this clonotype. In nucleotides, the CDR3 is TGTGCTAGTGGTTTGGCCGGACCTGTCGGGCAGTTCTTC. Translated, it gives CASGLAGPVGQFF. The V gene is TRBV12-5, the J gene TRBJ2-1; no reliable D call. From germline, CDR1 is LGHNT and CDR2 FRNRAP. Trimming removed 1 base at V and 12 bases at J, with 13 bases between. CDR3 length equals 13 residues.

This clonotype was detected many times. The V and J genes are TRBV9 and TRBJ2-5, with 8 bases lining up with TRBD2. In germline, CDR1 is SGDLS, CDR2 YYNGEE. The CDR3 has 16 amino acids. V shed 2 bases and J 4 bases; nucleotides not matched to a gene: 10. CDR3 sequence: CASSVSAGDGGETQYF. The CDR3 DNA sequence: TGTGCCAGCAGCGTTTCAGCGGGAGATGGGGGAGAGACCCAGTACTTC.

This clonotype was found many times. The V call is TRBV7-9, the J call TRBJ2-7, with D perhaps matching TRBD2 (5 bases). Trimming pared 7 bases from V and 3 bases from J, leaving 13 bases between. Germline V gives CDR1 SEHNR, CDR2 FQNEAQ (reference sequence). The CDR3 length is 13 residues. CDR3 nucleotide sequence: TGTGCCAGCAACCCGACGGGAAACTACGAGCAGTACTTC. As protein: CASNPTGNYEQYF. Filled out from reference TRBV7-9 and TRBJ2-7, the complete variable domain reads DTGVSQNPRHKITKRGQNVTFRCDPISEHNRLYWYRQTLGQGPEFLTYFQNEAQLEKSRLLSDRFSAERPKGSFSTLEIQRTEQGDSAMYLCASNPTGNYEQYFGPGTRLTVT.

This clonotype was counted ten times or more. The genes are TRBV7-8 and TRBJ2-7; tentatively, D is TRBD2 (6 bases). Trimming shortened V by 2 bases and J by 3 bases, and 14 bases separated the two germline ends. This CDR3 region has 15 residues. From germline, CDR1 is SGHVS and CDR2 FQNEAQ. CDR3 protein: CASSLRRDPSYEQYF. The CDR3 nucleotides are TGTGCCAGCAGCTTAAGGCGGGACCCTAGCTACGAGCAGTACTTC.

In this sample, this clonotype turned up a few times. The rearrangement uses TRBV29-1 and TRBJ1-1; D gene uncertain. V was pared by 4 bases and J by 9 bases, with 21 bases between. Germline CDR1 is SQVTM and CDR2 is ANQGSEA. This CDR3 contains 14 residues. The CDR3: CSVVAADTPVQAFF. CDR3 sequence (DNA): TGCAGCGTTGTTGCAGCTGACACCCCCGTACAAGCTTTCTTT.

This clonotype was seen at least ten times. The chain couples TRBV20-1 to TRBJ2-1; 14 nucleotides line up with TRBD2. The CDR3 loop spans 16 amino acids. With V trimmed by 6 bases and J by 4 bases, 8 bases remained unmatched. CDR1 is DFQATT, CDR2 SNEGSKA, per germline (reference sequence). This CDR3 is CSARGLAGDSYNEQFF. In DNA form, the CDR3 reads TGCAGTGCCAGGGGACTAGCGGGAGATAGTTACAATGAGCAGTTCTTC.

CDR3 DNA sequence: TGTGCCAGCAGTCAAAGGGCCGGGATCGGCGAGACCCAGTACTTC. This encodes CASSQRAGIGETQYF. V gene TRBV14 combines with J gene TRBJ2-5; D might be TRBD2 (5 bases). The length of the CDR3 is 15 residues. Trimming took off 6 bases at V and 5 bases at J, with 19 bases between the two ends. The germline CDR1 and CDR2 sequences are SGHDN and FVKESK.

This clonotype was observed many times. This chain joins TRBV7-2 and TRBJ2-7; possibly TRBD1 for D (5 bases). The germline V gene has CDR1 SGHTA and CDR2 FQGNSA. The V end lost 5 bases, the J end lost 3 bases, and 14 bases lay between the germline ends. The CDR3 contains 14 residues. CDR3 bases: TGTGCCAGCAGCCGACAGACCGATCTCTACGAGCAGTACTTC. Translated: CASSRQTDLYEQYF.

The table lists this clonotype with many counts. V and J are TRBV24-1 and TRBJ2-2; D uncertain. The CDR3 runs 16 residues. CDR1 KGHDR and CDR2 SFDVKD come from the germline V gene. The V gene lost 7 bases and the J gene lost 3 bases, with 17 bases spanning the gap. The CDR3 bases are TGTGCCACCAGAGACGGGTTGACGCGTGACACCGGGGAGCTGTTTTTT. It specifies CATRDGLTRDTGELFF.

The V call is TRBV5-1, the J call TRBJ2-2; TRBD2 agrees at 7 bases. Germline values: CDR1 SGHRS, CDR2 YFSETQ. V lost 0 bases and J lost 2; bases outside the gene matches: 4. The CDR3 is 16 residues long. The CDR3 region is CASSLGASGNTGELFF. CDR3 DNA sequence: TGCGCCAGCAGCTTGGGGGCTAGCGGAAACACCGGGGAGCTGTTTTTT.

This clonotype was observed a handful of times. The CDR3 sequence: CASKSSGSTYEQYF. CDR3 sequence (DNA): TGTGCCAGCAAATCAAGCGGGAGTACCTACGAGCAGTACTTC. This sequence joins TRBV2 and TRBJ2-7; 8 bases line up with TRBD2. V lost 7 bases, J lost 2 bases, and 7 bases stayed unmatched. The length of the CDR3 is 14 residues. Germline V gene data show CDR1 as SNHLY and CDR2 as FYNNEI.

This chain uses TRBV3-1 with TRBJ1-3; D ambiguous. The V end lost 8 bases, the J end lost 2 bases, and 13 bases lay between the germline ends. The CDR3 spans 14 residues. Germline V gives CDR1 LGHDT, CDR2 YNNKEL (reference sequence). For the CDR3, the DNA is TGTGCCAGCCGGTTTTCTGGGGCTGGAAACACCATATATTTT. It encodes CASRFSGAGNTIYF.

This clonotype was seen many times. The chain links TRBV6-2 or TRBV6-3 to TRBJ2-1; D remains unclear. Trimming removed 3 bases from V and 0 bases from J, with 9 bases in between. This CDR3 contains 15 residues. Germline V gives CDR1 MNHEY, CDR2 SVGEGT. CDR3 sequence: CASSYSPGSYNEQFF. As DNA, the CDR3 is TGTGCCAGCAGTTATTCACCTGGCTCCTACAATGAGCAGTTCTTC.

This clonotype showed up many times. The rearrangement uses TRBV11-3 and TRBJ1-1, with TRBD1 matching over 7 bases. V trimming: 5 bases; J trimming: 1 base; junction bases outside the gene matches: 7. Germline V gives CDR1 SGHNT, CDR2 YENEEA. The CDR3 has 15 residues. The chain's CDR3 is CASSAQGSKNTEAFF. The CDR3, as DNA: TGTGCCAGCAGCGCACAGGGGTCTAAGAACACTGAAGCTTTCTTT.

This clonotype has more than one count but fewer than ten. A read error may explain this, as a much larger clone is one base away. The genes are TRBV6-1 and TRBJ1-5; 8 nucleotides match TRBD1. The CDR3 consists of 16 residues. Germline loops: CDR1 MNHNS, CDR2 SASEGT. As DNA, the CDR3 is TGTGCCAGCAGACCAACCGACAGGGGATTCAATCAGCTCCAGCATTTT. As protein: CASRPTDRGFNQLQHF.

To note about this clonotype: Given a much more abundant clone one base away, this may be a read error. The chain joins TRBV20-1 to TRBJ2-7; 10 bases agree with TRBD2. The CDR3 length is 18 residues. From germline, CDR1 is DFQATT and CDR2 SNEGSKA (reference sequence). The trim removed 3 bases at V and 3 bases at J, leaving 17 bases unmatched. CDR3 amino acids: CSASNTPLAGVQRYEQYF. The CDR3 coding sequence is TGCAGTGCTAGCAACACACCTCTAGCGGGAGTACAACGCTACGAGCAGTACTTC.

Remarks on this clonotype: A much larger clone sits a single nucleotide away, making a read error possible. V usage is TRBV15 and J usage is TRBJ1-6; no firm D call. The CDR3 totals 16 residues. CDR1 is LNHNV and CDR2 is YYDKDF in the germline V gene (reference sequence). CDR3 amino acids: CAASRDGSSYNSPLHF. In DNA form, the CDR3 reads TGTGCCGCCAGCAGAGATGGGAGCTCCTATAATTCACCCCTCCACTTT.

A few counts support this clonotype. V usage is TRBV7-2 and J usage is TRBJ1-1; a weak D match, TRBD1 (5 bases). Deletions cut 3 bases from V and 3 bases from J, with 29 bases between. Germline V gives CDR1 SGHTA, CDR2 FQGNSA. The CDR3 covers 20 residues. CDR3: CASSFRGAASSGLNDTEAFF. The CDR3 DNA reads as TGTGCCAGCAGCTTCAGAGGGGCGGCTTCCTCGGGGTTGAATGACACTGAAGCTTTCTTT.